This T cell receptor beta chain was identified in a study of blood T cell repertoires in COVID-19. The table came from immunoSEQ multiplex PCR; TCRdb's copy has only in-frame clones and leaves some out. Found here are approximately 50,000 clones, about four fifths of them singletons; the top ten hold roughly 7%. Germline V gene lookup returns CDR1 SSHAT and CDR2 FNYEAQ (reference sequence). This CDR3 has 13 residues. Trimming at V came to 9 bases and at J to 2 bases, leaving 6 bases not matched to a gene. This receptor was taken from a man between 70 and 80 years old with active COVID-19. Material for sequencing was peripheral blood. V usage is TRBV7-7 and J usage is TRBJ2-5; 7 positions match TRBD2. CDR3 region: CASSTSPQETQYF. The CDR3 DNA reads as TGTGCCAGTTCGACTAGCCCTCAAGAGACCCAGTACTTC.